The 21 T cell receptor beta chains below come from one sample, sequenced in a study of beta chain features in type 1 diabetes. Every isolated RNA sample was fully reverse transcribed, so sequencing captured expressed TCRB transcripts. Only in-frame clones appear in the TCRdb table, and some are missing; sequencing was by immunoSEQ multiplex PCR. The sample holds some 900,000 clones, roughly 17% seen once. Specimen: naive CD4+ T cells from blood. These receptors were taken from a woman aged 18-29 years in good health.

The V gene is TRBV10-3, the J gene TRBJ1-4; TRBD1 might be the D (5 bases). Germline V gene sequence: CDR1 ENHRY, CDR2 SYGVKD. V was cut by 6 bases and J by 4 bases, with 12 bases left in between. CDR3 length: 14 amino acids. In DNA, the CDR3 is TGTGCCATCAGGGACACGGAAGTTAATGAAAAACTGTTTTTT. This sequence encodes CAIRDTEVNEKLFF.

The genes are TRBV4-3 and TRBJ2-1, with D possibly being TRBD2 (5 bases). The germline V gene has CDR1 LGHNA and CDR2 YSLEER. CDR3 length: 15 amino acids. Trimming removed 0 bases at V and 7 bases at J, with 13 bases between. CDR3 sequence: CASSQDLARGNEQFF. The CDR3 DNA is TGCGCCAGCAGCCAAGATCTCGCCCGGGGTAATGAGCAGTTCTTC.

In its sample, this clone was seen once. The rearrangement links TRBV28 to TRBJ2-7; a weak D match, TRBD1 (5 bases). The germline CDR1 and CDR2 sequences are MDHEN and SYDVKM. Trimming took 8 bases from V and 1 from J, leaving 12 bases between them. This CDR3 has 13 residues. The CDR3: CASRDSLSYEQYF. The DNA for the CDR3 is TGTGCCAGCCGAGACAGCTTATCCTACGAGCAGTACTTC.

This clone was counted a few times. This chain uses TRBV5-4 with TRBJ2-7, with 8 bases identical to TRBD1. Germline values: CDR1 SGHNT, CDR2 YYREEE (reference sequence). With V trimmed by 1 base and J by 6 bases, 15 bases remained unmatched. CDR3 length: 17 amino acids. CDR3 DNA sequence: TGTGCCAGCAGCTTGTACAGGGCAGGGGGCAACTCGGGCGAGCAGTACTTC. This sequence encodes CASSLYRAGGNSGEQYF.

This clone was detected a few times. The chain recombines TRBV6-5 with TRBJ2-5, with unresolved D. Germline CDR1 and CDR2: MNHEY and SVGAGI. This CDR3 contains 13 residues. The V gene lost 4 bases and the J gene lost 0 bases, with 6 bases spanning the gap. The CDR3 DNA is TGTGCCAGCAGTTCAGACCACCAAGAGACCCAGTACTTC. Its translation: CASSSDHQETQYF.

The chain combines TRBV9 with TRBJ2-3; 7 bases map to TRBD2. The CDR3 spans 16 residues. With 0 bases clipped from V and 3 bases from J, the junction kept 7 bases outside the gene matches. Germline V gives CDR1 SGDLS, CDR2 YYNGEE. The CDR3: CASSVVSGKGTDTQYF. Written as DNA, the CDR3 is TGTGCCAGCAGCGTAGTAAGCGGGAAGGGAACAGATACGCAGTATTTT. The full variable domain, completed using reference TRBV9 and TRBJ2-3, is DSGVTQTPKHLITATGQRVTLRCSPRSGDLSVYWYQQSLDQGLQFLIQYYNGEERAKGNILERFSAQQFPDLHSELNLSSLELGDSALYFCASSVVSGKGTDTQYFGPGTRLTVL.

The V gene is TRBV6-5, the J gene TRBJ2-7, with D uncertain. The CDR3 is 13 amino acids. The V gene lost 6 bases and the J gene lost 6 bases, with 15 bases spanning the gap. Germline V lookup: CDR1 MNHEY, CDR2 SVGAGI. The DNA of the CDR3 is TGTGCCAGCAGCCGTGGTAGCAACTCCGAGCAGTACTTC. It encodes CASSRGSNSEQYF.

This clone was counted between two and nine times. The gene calls are TRBV10-3 and TRBJ2-1, with 10 nucleotides matching TRBD2. The CDR3 is 19 residues long. V was clipped by 4 bases and J by 6 bases; unmatched bases: 18. Germline loops: CDR1 ENHRY, CDR2 SYGVKD. This CDR3 is CAISALAGVRTHTGNEQFF. The CDR3 coding sequence is TGTGCCATCAGTGCCCTAGCGGGAGTGAGGACCCATACTGGCAATGAGCAGTTCTTC.

This clone showed up just once. CDR3 residues: CASSALPGAVSYGYTF. The CDR3 nucleotides read TGCGCCAGCAGCGCCCTCCCGGGAGCCGTGAGCTATGGCTACACCTTC. The rearrangement joins TRBV4-1 to TRBJ1-2; D ambiguous. The CDR3 spans 16 residues. Trimming took 5 bases from V and 4 from J, leaving 20 bases between them. Germline V lookup: CDR1 MGHRA, CDR2 YSYEKL.

This clone was recorded a few times. The V call is TRBV11-2, the J call TRBJ2-3; 8 nucleotides agree with TRBD2. Germline V CDR1 and CDR2: SGHAT, FQNNGV. With 0 bases clipped from V and 2 bases from J, the junction kept 13 bases outside the gene matches. The CDR3 totals 19 residues. The CDR3 region is CASSLDFVRSGRDTDTQYF. The CDR3 nucleotides are TGTGCCAGCAGCTTAGACTTTGTTAGGAGCGGGAGAGACACAGATACGCAGTATTTT.

The rearrangement uses TRBV28 and TRBJ1-5, with unresolved D. Germline V lookup: CDR1 MDHEN, CDR2 SYDVKM. The CDR3 has 14 amino acids. V was trimmed by 6 bases and J by 4 bases, leaving 13 bases between them. CDR3: CASSLLDPNQPQHF. The CDR3 nucleotides are TGTGCCAGCAGCTTACTTGACCCGAATCAGCCCCAGCATTTT.

This clone turned up a few times. The chain carries TRBV5-1 and TRBJ2-7; 9 bases line up with TRBD2. CDR3 length equals 17 residues. CDR1 is SGHRS, CDR2 YFSETQ, per germline. With V trimmed by 0 bases and J by 2 bases, 9 bases remained unmatched. CDR3 coding DNA: TGCGCCAGCAGCTTGGCGGGTGGACTAGCGACCGCCTACGAGCAGTACTTC. Translated: CASSLAGGLATAYEQYF.

This chain links TRBV7-9 with TRBJ1-4; 7 positions agree with TRBD1. This CDR3 region has 15 residues. The trim removed 6 bases at V and 7 bases at J, leaving 11 bases unmatched. Germline CDR1 is SEHNR and CDR2 is FQNEAQ (reference sequence). The CDR3 DNA is TGTGCCAGCAGAAATGACAGGGATGGAGGTGAAAAACTGTTTTTT. This codes for CASRNDRDGGEKLFF. Filled out from reference TRBV7-9 and TRBJ1-4, the complete variable domain reads DTGVSQNPRHKITKRGQNVTFRCDPISEHNRLYWYRQTLGQGPEFLTYFQNEAQLEKSRLLSDRFSAERPKGSFSTLEIQRTEQGDSAMYLCASRNDRDGGEKLFFGSGTQLSVL.

The gene calls are TRBV6-5 and TRBJ2-7; D is unclear. The CDR3 covers 15 residues. Trimming cost V 5 bases and J 3 bases, with 17 bases left between them. Germline values: CDR1 MNHEY, CDR2 SVGAGI. The CDR3 here is CASSLTGTARYEQYF. The CDR3 nucleotides read TGTGCCAGCAGTCTCACTGGAACAGCGCGCTACGAGCAGTACTTC.

This clone was seen a few times. The chain joins TRBV7-9 to TRBJ2-2, with D unresolved. This CDR3 contains 15 residues. Germline V gene data show CDR1 as SEHNR and CDR2 as FQNEAQ (reference sequence). V lost 5 bases to trimming and J lost 0 bases, with 10 bases between them. The CDR3 DNA sequence: TGTGCCAGCAGCGCCGTACGGACGAACACCGGGGAGCTGTTTTTT. This encodes CASSAVRTNTGELFF.

This clone was detected only a few times. The genes are TRBV28 and TRBJ2-4, with D unresolved. The CDR3 is made up of 14 amino acids. The V gene's germline CDR1 is MDHEN and CDR2 SYDVKM. Trimming shortened V by 4 bases and J by 2 bases, and 9 bases separated the two germline ends. CDR3 amino acids: CASSSELPKNIQYF. As DNA, the CDR3 is TGTGCCAGCAGTTCTGAGTTGCCCAAAAACATTCAGTACTTC. The whole variable domain, filled in from reference TRBV28 and TRBJ2-4, reads DVKVTQSSRYLVKRTGEKVFLECVQDMDHENMFWYRQDPGLGLRLIYFSYDVKMKEKGDIPEGYSVSREKKERFSLILESASTNQTSMYLCASSSELPKNIQYFGAGTRLSVL.

V gene TRBV19 combines with J gene TRBJ2-7; TRBD1 matches at 9 bases. V gave up 7 bases and J gave up 0 bases; unmatched junction bases: 7. In germline, CDR1 is LNHDA, CDR2 SQIVND (reference sequence). CDR3 length: 15 amino acids. CDR3 nucleotides: TGTGCCAGTACAACAGGGACAGGGTACTCCTACGAGCAGTACTTC. Protein sequence: CASTTGTGYSYEQYF.

This chain links TRBV7-2 with TRBJ2-5, with 7 bases matching TRBD1. The V gene end was trimmed by 5 bases and the J gene end by 2 bases; junction bases not matched to a gene: 8. Germline V gives CDR1 SGHTA, CDR2 FQGNSA. This CDR3 comprises 15 residues. The CDR3 reads CASSGTDRKQETQYF. DNA for the CDR3: TGTGCCAGCAGCGGGACAGACAGGAAACAAGAGACCCAGTACTTC.

The V call is TRBV7-3, the J call TRBJ2-1; 7 bases are shared with TRBD2. The CDR3 covers 20 residues. Germline lookup yields CDR1 SGHTA and CDR2 FQGTGA. Unmatched junction bases numbered 19, after V lost 1 base and J lost 4 bases. CDR3 sequence reads: CASSLIGASGEPPHYNEQFF. DNA for the CDR3: TGTGCCAGCAGCTTAATCGGGGCTAGCGGAGAGCCCCCTCATTACAATGAGCAGTTCTTC.

With regard to this clone: Other nucleotide sequences from this sample produce the same CDR3. The V gene is TRBV4-3, the J gene TRBJ2-7; 15 positions match TRBD2. Germline V CDR1 and CDR2: LGHNA, YSLEER. V shed 0 bases and J 2 bases; nucleotides not matched to a gene: 8. The CDR3 is 19 amino acids. CDR3 bases: TGCGCCAGCAGCCAAGATTTAGGACTAGCGGGAGGGCCTCCCTACGAGCAGTACTTC. Encoded protein: CASSQDLGLAGGPPYEQYF.

This clone was observed a handful of times. This chain uses TRBV6-6 with TRBJ2-1, with D unclear. This CDR3 is 14 amino acids long. V was clipped by 2 bases and J by 4 bases, with 9 bases between them. Germline loops: CDR1 MNHNY, CDR2 SVGAGI (reference sequence). The CDR3 sequence is CASSYGNLYNEQFF. CDR3 DNA: TGTGCCAGCAGTTACGGTAACCTATACAATGAGCAGTTCTTC.